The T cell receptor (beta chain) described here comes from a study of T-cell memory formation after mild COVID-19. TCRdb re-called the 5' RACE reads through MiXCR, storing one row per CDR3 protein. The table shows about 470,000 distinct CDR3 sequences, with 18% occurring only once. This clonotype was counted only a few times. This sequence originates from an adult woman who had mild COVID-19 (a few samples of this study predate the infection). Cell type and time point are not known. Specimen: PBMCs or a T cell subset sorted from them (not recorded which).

CDR3 sequence reads: CASSDSKGLAGFKNIQYF. CDR3 DNA: TGTGCCAGCAGCGATTCGAAGGGACTAGCGGGATTTAAAAACATTCAGTACTTC. The chain links TRBV12-3 or TRBV12-4 to TRBJ2-4; 13 bases map to TRBD2. The V segment lost 6 bases and the J segment 4 bases; nucleotides outside the gene matches: 12. This CDR3 has 18 amino acids.